Listed below are T cell receptor beta chains from one sample, sequenced in a study of blood T cell repertoires in COVID-19. The assay was immunoSEQ multiplex PCR, and TCRdb's table has in-frame clones only and misses some. The table includes some 190,000 clones, 81% detected once. Sequences were obtained from peripheral blood. The source is a woman between 40 and 50 years old with COVID-19, enrolled during active disease. Both conserved end residues are part of each CDR3. Each record gives: V gene, clone size, J gene, CDR3 protein. Clone size is stated in some rows and not others, as once, few, many or a class when expanded.

>TRBV28|NA|TRBJ1-5
CASSLGGPNQPQHF
>TRBV29-1|once|TRBJ2-2
CSVLFATQNTGELFF
>TRBV21-1|NA|TRBJ2-2
CASSKVERETNTGELFF
>TRBV18|NA|TRBJ2-1
CASQGQGSGEQFF
>TRBV6-5|NA|TRBJ1-2
CASSYYGTAIYGYTF
>TRBV2|NA|TRBJ1-2
CASRQNSGQGNLYGYTF
>TRBV19|NA|TRBJ1-1
CASIPQGRTEAFF
>TRBV3-1/TRBV3-2|NA|TRBJ2-1
CASSRAGNEQFF
>TRBV15|NA|TRBJ2-5
CATSRNSGQRETQYF
>TRBV2|NA|TRBJ1-1
CASRRLQNTEAFF
>TRBV5-4|few|TRBJ1-4
CASSLGGQVEKLFF
>TRBV12-3/TRBV12-4|many|TRBJ2-5
CASSPGAGRAQYF
>TRBV5-5|NA|TRBJ2-2
CASSFYPGTGENTGELFF
>TRBV28|NA|TRBJ1-4
CASSATGPNEKLFF